These T cell receptor beta chains were read from a single sample in a study of blood T cell repertoires in COVID-19. The method was immunoSEQ multiplex PCR; TCRdb's version includes in-frame clones alone and lacks a portion of them. This table has some 390,000 clones, roughly 86% appearing once. Sequenced: PBMCs or T cells enriched from blood (not recorded which). These TCRs come from a woman aged 25 to 39 who had recovered from COVID-19. Each CDR3 is given with its conserved first and last residue. Each record gives: clone size, D gene, J gene, V gene, CDR3 DNA, CDR3 protein. D genes are given only for firm matches. Only part of the rows carry a size: once, few, many, or a class if the clone is expanded.

NA | TRBD1 | TRBJ2-5 | TRBV5-1 | TGCGCCAGCAGCTTGCTGTCAGGGGGCTTAGGCCAGACCCAGTACTTC | CASSLLSGGLGQTQYF
NA | TRBD2 | TRBJ2-7 | TRBV29-1 | TGCAGCGTTTTTCACCGGACTAGCGGAACCTACGAGCAGTACTTC | CSVFHRTSGTYEQYF
NA | TRBD1 | TRBJ1-5 | TRBV6-5 | TGTGCCAGTAAACAGGGGGCGGATCAGCCCCAGCATTTT | CASKQGADQPQHF
few | NA | TRBJ1-1 | TRBV7-9 | TGTGCCAGCAGCAACCCCTGGGGGGACACTGAAGCTTTCTTT | CASSNPWGDTEAFF
NA | TRBD2 | TRBJ2-3 | TRBV5-4 | TGTGCCAGCAGCTCCCGGGCTAGCGGGAGGGTGGATACGCAGTATTTT | CASSSRASGRVDTQYF
NA | NA | TRBJ1-6 | TRBV9 | TGTGCCAGCAGCGCTAGAGAATATAATTCACCCCTCCACTTT | CASSAREYNSPLHF
NA | TRBD1 | TRBJ1-2 | TRBV9 | TGTGCCAGCAGCGTTAGGGGTTCAGGGGGCCCCCTTGACTATGGCTACACCTTC | CASSVRGSGGPLDYGYTF
NA | NA | TRBJ2-1 | TRBV10-1 | TGCGCCAGCACCAGAACAGGGAGCCACAGCTCCTACAATGAGCAGTTCTTC | CASTRTGSHSSYNEQFF
NA | NA | TRBJ2-2 | TRBV5-6 | TGTGCCAGCAGCTTGGAAGGGGGTTTCGGGGAGCTGTTTTTT | CASSLEGGFGELFF
NA | NA | TRBJ1-3 | TRBV7-2 | TGTGCCAGCAGCTGGGGGGGGGTCAGGTCTGGAAACACCATATATTTT | CASSWGGVRSGNTIYF
NA | TRBD1 | TRBJ1-5 | TRBV6-6 | TGTGCCAGCAGTTTACCCAGACAGGGGAATCAGCCCCAGCATTTT | CASSLPRQGNQPQHF
once | NA | TRBJ2-5 | TRBV7-9 | TGTGCCAGCAGCTTGCAGGCCGAAGAGACCCAGTACTTC | CASSLQAEETQYF
NA | TRBD1 | TRBJ1-5 | TRBV19 | TGTGCCAGTAAAATCAGACAGGGGGCGAGGGGTAGCAATCAGCCCCAGCATTTT | CASKIRQGARGSNQPQHF
once | NA | TRBJ1-6 | TRBV29-1 | TGCAGCGTTGCCGGGACACGGGATTCACCCCTCCACTTT | CSVAGTRDSPLHF
NA | NA | TRBJ2-7 | TRBV4-1 | TGCGCCAGCAGCAACAGCCTATCCTTCCACGAGCAGTACTTC | CASSNSLSFHEQYF
NA | NA | TRBJ2-5 | TRBV7-9 | TGTGCCAGCAGCCTCGGGTCACTAAAAGAGACCCAGTACTTC | CASSLGSLKETQYF
NA | TRBD2 | TRBJ2-7 | TRBV6-6 | TGTGCCAGCCGACGGGCGGGGGGGCGCGCCTACGAGCAGTACTTC | CASRRAGGRAYEQYF
NA | TRBD2 | TRBJ2-3 | TRBV27 | TGTGCCAGCAGTTCCCGACCTCTAGCGGGGGGACTCACAGATACGCAGTATTTT | CASSSRPLAGGLTDTQYF
NA | NA | TRBJ1-1 | TRBV11-2 | TGTGCCAGCAGCTTAGAGATGAGGGTAGGCGTGAAATTT | CASSLEMRVGVKF
NA | NA | TRBJ2-6 | TRBV5-1 | TGCGCCAGCAGCTTGGTTAGCTCTGGGGCCAACGTCCTGACTTTC | CASSLVSSGANVLTF
NA | NA | TRBJ2-7 | TRBV14 | TGTGCCAGCAGCTCTCGGGGCTACGAGCAGTACTTC | CASSSRGYEQYF
NA | NA | TRBJ2-5 | TRBV19 | TGTGCCAGTAGTATCGGCGGGGCCCAAGAGACCCAGTACTTC | CASSIGGAQETQYF
NA | NA | TRBJ2-7 | TRBV7-6 | TGTGCCAGCAGCTTAGGTCGCGGGGACGAGCAGTACTTC | CASSLGRGDEQYF
NA | TRBD1 | TRBJ2-6 | TRBV5-5 | TGTGCCAGCAGCTTGTCGGACAGGGAGTTGGGTGGGGCCAACGTCCTGACTTTC | CASSLSDRELGGANVLTF
once | NA | TRBJ2-1 | TRBV19 | TGTGCCAGTACCGGGGTGTTGAATGAGCAGTTCTTC | CASTGVLNEQFF
NA | NA | TRBJ2-3 | TRBV19 | TGTGCCAGTAGTACGTCTAGCACAGATACGCAGTATTTT | CASSTSSTDTQYF
NA | TRBD2 | TRBJ2-7 | TRBV13 | TGTGCCAGCAGCCCTGGGACTAGCGGGATTATCGCCTACGAGCAGTACTTC | CASSPGTSGIIAYEQYF
NA | NA | TRBJ1-4 | TRBV7-9 | TGTGCCAGCAGCTTGAATCGAGGAAAACTGTTTTTT | CASSLNRGKLFF
NA | NA | TRBJ2-5 | TRBV11-2 | TGTGCCAGCAGCTTACCGGGGGAGACCCAGTACTTC | CASSLPGETQYF
once | NA | TRBJ1-5 | TRBV19 | TGTGCCAGTAGTCCTTGGACAGCGCTAGGGAATCAGCCCCAGCATTTT | CASSPWTALGNQPQHF
NA | TRBD1 | TRBJ1-6 | TRBV10-3 | TGTGCCTCGCCCCAAGACAGGGGAACTTCACCCCTCCACTTT | CASPQDRGTSPLHF
few | NA | TRBJ1-4 | TRBV2 | TGTGCCAGCATGGCCGGGTCAGATGAAAAACTGTTTTTT | CASMAGSDEKLFF
NA | TRBD1 | TRBJ1-1 | TRBV11-2 | TGTGCCAGCAGCCGCAGGGGGCACACTGAAGCTTTCTTT | CASSRRGHTEAFF
NA | NA | TRBJ2-1 | TRBV11-2 | TGTGCCAGCAGCTCTAGCTACCTCGGTGAGCAGTTCTTC | CASSSSYLGEQFF
once | NA | TRBJ1-1 | TRBV18 | TGTGCCAGCTCGGCGGGGGGCAGGGTTTATCGTTCGGACACTGAAGCTTTCTTT | CASSAGGRVYRSDTEAFF